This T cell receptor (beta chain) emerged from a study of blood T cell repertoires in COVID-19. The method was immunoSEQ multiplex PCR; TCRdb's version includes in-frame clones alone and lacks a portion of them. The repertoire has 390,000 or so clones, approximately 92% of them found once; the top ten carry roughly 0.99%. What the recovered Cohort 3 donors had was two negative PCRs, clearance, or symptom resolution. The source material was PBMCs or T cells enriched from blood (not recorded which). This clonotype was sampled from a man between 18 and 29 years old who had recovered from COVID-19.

The CDR3 region is CASSLAGDGNTIYF. The DNA of the CDR3 is TGTGCCAGCAGCTTGGCAGGGGATGGAAACACCATATATTTT. This chain connects TRBV5-5 to TRBJ1-3; tentative D call: TRBD1 (6 bases). CDR1 SGHKS and CDR2 YYEKEE come from the germline V gene (reference sequence). The length of the CDR3 is 14 residues. The germline V and J ends were trimmed by 0 bases and 3 bases, with 7 bases remaining between them.